This T cell receptor (beta chain) was recorded in a study of control samples from healthy donors and cancer patients (dated by TCRdb to the early 2020s). The protocol used for the library was the immunoSEQ multiplex PCR assay. TCRdb limited this immuneACCESS table to in-frame rearrangements with V and J called. A share of clones is missing; checked studies link under half to unresolved V genes, and the rest is unexplained. The sample has roughly 100,000 clones on record, almost 90% of them singletons. The biggest ten clones account for around 14% of the sample. Inclusive of the bounding cysteine and phenylalanine, the CDR3 is 12 residues long. CDR3 DNA is the only sequence kept; it has 36 bases, read in frame from the first base. CDR1 LNHDA and CDR2 SQIVND are derived from the germline V gene (reference sequence). As for this clone: Its target antigen remains unknown. The junction shows a germline mismatch at one end, possibly a read error.

Input material: blood. The sequence joins TRBV19 to TRBJ2-1; the D gene is not confidently resolved. The TCR sequence derives from a man in his thirties or forties in good health. The nucleotide sequence is given as TGTGCCAGTGCCGGCCCTGGTTCACCACCGCTCTTC. It translates to CASAGPGSPPLF.